This T cell receptor beta chain was sequenced during a study of tumour-infiltrating T cells in Burkitt lymphoma. The wider study: This cohort included all epidemiological subtypes of Burkitt lymphoma. Overall and progression-free survival were predicted by productive clonality.

Generated by immunoSEQ multiplex PCR, the TCRdb table keeps only in-frame clones and is missing some. The table lists fewer than 8,000 clones, about 84% of them singletons. A remark on this clone: Its cognate antigen is unknown. This same CDR3 is encoded by further DNA sequences in the sample.

Between the trimmed V and J ends, which lost 9 bases and 3 bases, there was a span of 19 bases. Germline V gives CDR1 LNHDA, CDR2 SQIVND (reference sequence). The CDR3 sequence is 15 residues long. Study outcomes and limitations: Several public clonotypes were shared across many Burkitt lymphoma patients.

Sequencing was performed on tumor tissue. This chain uses TRBV19 with TRBJ2-3; tentatively, D is TRBD1 or TRBD2 (5 bases each). The TCR was taken from a human donor with Burkitt lymphoma. CDR3: CARTGRRASTDTQYF. The CDR3 DNA follows: TGTGCCAGAACGGGACGTAGAGCTAGTACAGATACGCAGTATTTT.